The 4 T cell receptor beta chains given below trace back to one sample, sequenced in a study of blood T cell repertoires in COVID-19. The method was immunoSEQ multiplex PCR; TCRdb's version includes in-frame clones alone and lacks a portion of them. The sample lists about 250,000 clones, roughly 83% seen once, with about 9.6% in the top ten. Sequencing was performed on peripheral blood. The origin of the receptors is a man of 80 years or more with acute or convalescent COVID-19.

V gene TRBV5-1 combines with J gene TRBJ2-5, with D uncertain. V gave up 2 bases and J gave up 5 bases, with 13 bases separating them. The CDR3 sequence is 14 residues long. CDR1 is SGHRS, CDR2 YFSETQ, per germline. The CDR3 DNA reads as TGCGCCAGCAGCTTTACTCCAGGTTCGGAGACCCAGTACTTC. As protein: CASSFTPGSETQYF.

The CDR3 loop reads CASSGTTDNSPLHF. The CDR3 DNA reads TGTGCCAGCTCAGGAACGACAGATAATTCACCCCTCCACTTT. The gene calls are TRBV18 and TRBJ1-6, with TRBD1 as a possible D gene (5 bases). Germline-derived CDR1 and CDR2 are KGHSH and LQKENI. This CDR3 comprises 14 residues. V was clipped by 5 bases and J by 5 bases, with 10 bases between them.

Only a few counts were recorded for this clone. The chain links TRBV5-1 to TRBJ1-4; 9 bases map to TRBD1. CDR1 is SGHRS and CDR2 is YFSETQ in the germline V gene. V shed 3 bases, J shed 8 bases, and the junction held 5 bases outside the gene matches. The CDR3 covers 14 residues. The CDR3: CASSWTGAREKLFF. In DNA form, the CDR3 reads TGCGCCAGCAGCTGGACAGGGGCACGGGAAAAACTGTTTTTT.

This sequence joins TRBV9 and TRBJ2-7; D gene unclear. Deletions cut 4 bases from V and 2 bases from J, with 16 bases between. The germline V gene has CDR1 SGDLS and CDR2 YYNGEE. The CDR3 has 15 amino acids. The CDR3, as DNA: TGTGCCAGCAGCCCCTCTCAGGTATCTACCTACGAGCAGTACTTC. Protein sequence: CASSPSQVSTYEQYF.